The T cell receptor (beta chain) under discussion was sequenced for a study of blood T cell repertoires in COVID-19. Study overall: Both acute and convalescent COVID-19 samples were obtained from the United States, Italy and Spain. PBMCs, B-cell-depleted T cells, or T cells provided the cDNA or gDNA that made up the material.

Per the original data handling: Amplifying reference gene primers gave estimates of nucleated cell counts. Profiling relied on immunoSEQ multiplex PCR, and the TCRdb table lists in-frame clones only, not all of them. V and J calls and clone size are as listed in that table; D and trimming were resolved from the DNA. The sample contains about 160,000 clones, around 89% of which appear only once. Trimming stripped 3 bases from V and 10 bases from J, with 18 bases between. Germline V CDR1 and CDR2: LGHNA, YNFKEQ. CDR3 size: 15 residues. This clonotype was sampled from a man in his 60s with acute or convalescent COVID-19. This chain joins TRBV4-2 and TRBJ1-4, with D unresolved. Sequences were obtained from peripheral blood. The CDR3 here is CASSQGRFPSGKLFF. Here the CDR3 DNA reads TGTGCCAGCAGCCAGGGAAGATTCCCTAGCGGAAAACTGTTTTTT.